This passage covers 14 T cell receptor beta chains from one sample sequenced in a study of OX40 agonist ivuxolimab in advanced cancers. Method: immunoSEQ multiplex PCR; TCRdb's copy keeps in-frame clones and lacks some. The table records tens of thousands of clones, 80% to 90% of them present only once. The sample here was CD4+ or CD8+ T cells sorted from blood, taken in a trial of the OX40 agonist ivuxolimab. These receptors were taken from an adult with an advanced solid tumor such as melanoma, head and neck, liver or kidney cancer.

This clone was recorded once. This chain links TRBV7-8 with TRBJ1-1; the match to TRBD1 covers 11 bases. CDR1 and CDR2 (germline): SGHVS, FQNEAQ. The CDR3 has 15 amino acids. V dropped 5 bases and J dropped 4; count of bases not matched to a gene: 6. CDR3 nucleotide sequence: TGTGCCAGCAGCCCGCCGGGACAGGGGGGCACTGAAGCTTTCTTT. This codes for CASSPPGQGGTEAFF.

This chain links TRBV23-1 with TRBJ1-2; tentative D call: TRBD1 (6 bases). TRBV23-1 qualifies as an ORF whose function is uncertain. Trimming removed 3 bases at V and 2 bases at J, with 22 bases between. This CDR3 comprises 18 residues. The CDR3 DNA reads TGCGCCAGCAGTCAGGGCCGACAGGCTAAGCTGCTGAACTATGGCTACACCTTC. Translation gives CASSQGRQAKLLNYGYTF.

The V and J genes are TRBV5-1 and TRBJ2-7, with 7 bases lining up with TRBD2. V gave up 6 bases and J gave up 5 bases; unmatched junction bases: 11. CDR1 is SGHRS, CDR2 YFSETQ, per germline. The CDR3 is 14 amino acids. The DNA for the CDR3 is TGCGCCAGCAATCAGCGGGGCTTGAAAGACGAGCAGTACTTC. Translation gives CASNQRGLKDEQYF.

This chain connects TRBV6-5 to TRBJ2-2, with TRBD1 matching 8 bases. Germline lookup yields CDR1 MNHEY and CDR2 SVGAGI. The CDR3 contains 13 residues. V lost 7 bases to trimming and J lost 6 bases; unmatched junction nucleotides: 4. DNA of the CDR3: TGTGCCAGCACCAAGACAGGGGCCGGGGAGCTGTTTTTT. This encodes CASTKTGAGELFF.

The chain joins TRBV5-1 to TRBJ2-7; D is possibly TRBD1 or TRBD2 (5 bases each). Per the germline V gene, CDR1 is SGHRS and CDR2 is YFSETQ. CDR3 size: 14 residues. V dropped 7 bases and J dropped 2 bases, with 16 bases sitting between them. CDR3 in amino acids: CASGSGTGTYEQYF. The DNA for the CDR3 is TGCGCCAGCGGCTCCGGGACGGGGACCTACGAGCAGTACTTC.

In this sample, this clone turned up a few times. This chain uses TRBV19 with TRBJ2-2; 8 nucleotides match TRBD2. Germline trimming cut 6 bases from V and 4 bases from J; bases unmatched to any gene: 4. Per the germline V gene, CDR1 is LNHDA and CDR2 is SQIVND (reference sequence). The CDR3 totals 14 residues. The chain's CDR3 is CASSPGLGTGELFF. In DNA form, the CDR3 reads TGTGCCAGTAGCCCGGGACTAGGCACCGGGGAGCTGTTTTTT.

The J gene is TRBJ2-7, the V gene TRBV5-6; weak D call: TRBD1 (6 bases). V was shortened by 0 bases and J by 0 bases, with 13 bases between the two germline ends. This CDR3 is 16 amino acids long. Germline CDR1 and CDR2: SGHDT and YYEEEE. CDR3 protein: CASSLAPGVSSYEQYF. The DNA for the CDR3 is TGTGCCAGCAGCTTGGCCCCAGGGGTAAGCTCCTACGAGCAGTACTTC.

The J gene is TRBJ1-5, the V gene TRBV5-8; 7 bases are shared with TRBD1. Trimming at V came to 0 bases and at J to 5 bases, leaving 2 bases not matched to a gene. The CDR3 runs to 14 residues. The germline V gene encodes CDR1 SGHTS and CDR2 YDEGEE. CDR3 DNA sequence: TGTGCCAGCAGCTTGGGGACAGGTTATCAGCCCCAGCATTTT. Translation gives CASSLGTGYQPQHF.

The chain carries TRBV19 and TRBJ1-1, with D perhaps matching TRBD1 (5 bases). The V end lost 0 bases, the J end lost 7 bases, and 15 bases lay between the germline ends. This CDR3 has 15 residues. Germline assignment: CDR1 LNHDA and CDR2 SQIVND (reference sequence). The CDR3 loop reads CASSIDMPRAGEAFF. CDR3 nucleotides: TGTGCCAGTAGTATAGATATGCCCAGGGCCGGTGAAGCTTTCTTT.

The V gene is TRBV6-5, the J gene TRBJ2-7; 8 bases are shared with TRBD2. Germline assignment: CDR1 MNHEY and CDR2 SVGAGI. V shed 5 bases and J 3 bases; nucleotides not matched to a gene: 9. CDR3 length: 15 amino acids. CDR3 sequence reads: CASSVQRERSYEQYF. CDR3 nucleotide sequence: TGTGCCAGCAGTGTCCAGCGGGAGAGGAGCTACGAGCAGTACTTC.

The chain links TRBV27 to TRBJ1-1; D uncertain. Germline values: CDR1 MNHEY, CDR2 SMNVEV (reference sequence). The V end lost 0 bases, the J end lost 6 bases, and 8 bases lay between the germline ends. The CDR3 extends over 13 amino acids. The CDR3 DNA sequence: TGTGCCAGCAGTTTATCAGTCTCGGCTGAAGCTTTCTTT. It yields the protein CASSLSVSAEAFF.

The rearrangement links TRBV5-1 to TRBJ2-7, with D possibly being TRBD2 (6 bases). Germline values: CDR1 SGHRS, CDR2 YFSETQ. This CDR3 region has 14 residues. V gave up 0 bases and J gave up 3 bases, with 10 bases separating them. The CDR3 here is CASSLDGGNYEQYF. CDR3 nucleotides: TGCGCCAGCAGCTTGGACGGGGGAAACTACGAGCAGTACTTC.

The chain is built from TRBV5-4 and TRBJ2-1, with D perhaps matching TRBD1 (6 bases). The germline V gene has CDR1 SGHNT and CDR2 YYREEE (reference sequence). The CDR3 is made up of 17 amino acids. V shed 4 bases and J shed 2 bases, with 19 bases lying between them. CDR3 coding DNA: TGTGCCAGCAGCACAAGAACAGGGATGGGGGCCTACAATGAGCAGTTCTTC. Encoded protein: CASSTRTGMGAYNEQFF.

V gene TRBV7-2 combines with J gene TRBJ1-5; no clear D. The germline V and J ends were trimmed by 4 bases and 4 bases, with 14 bases remaining between them. Looked up from germline, CDR1 is SGHTA and CDR2 is FQGNSA. The CDR3 is 15 residues long. The CDR3: CASSSASGLNQPQHF. In DNA, the CDR3 is TGTGCCAGCAGCTCAGCTTCGGGCCTGAATCAGCCCCAGCATTTT.